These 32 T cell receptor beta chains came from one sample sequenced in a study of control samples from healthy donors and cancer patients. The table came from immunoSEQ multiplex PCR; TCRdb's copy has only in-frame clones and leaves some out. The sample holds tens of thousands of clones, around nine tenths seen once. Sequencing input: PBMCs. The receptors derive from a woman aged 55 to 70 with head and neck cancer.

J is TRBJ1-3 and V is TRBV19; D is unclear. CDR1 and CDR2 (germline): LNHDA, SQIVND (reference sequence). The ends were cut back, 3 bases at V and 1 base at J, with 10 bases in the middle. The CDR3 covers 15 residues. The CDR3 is CASSIPMTSGNTIYF. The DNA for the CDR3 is TGTGCCAGTAGTATCCCCATGACTTCTGGAAACACCATATATTTT.

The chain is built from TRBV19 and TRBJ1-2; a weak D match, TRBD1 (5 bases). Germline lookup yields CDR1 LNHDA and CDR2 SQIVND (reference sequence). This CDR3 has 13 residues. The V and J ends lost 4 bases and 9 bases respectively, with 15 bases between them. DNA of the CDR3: TGTGCCAGTAGTACGGGACTGGGATTGAGCTACACCTTC. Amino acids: CASSTGLGLSYTF.

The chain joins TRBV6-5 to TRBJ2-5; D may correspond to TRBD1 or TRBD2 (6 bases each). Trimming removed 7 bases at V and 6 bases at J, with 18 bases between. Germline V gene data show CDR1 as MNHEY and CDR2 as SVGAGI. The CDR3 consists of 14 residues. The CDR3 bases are TGTGCCAGCACTAAGGGGGGAGGTGGGAAGACCCAGTACTTC. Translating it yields CASTKGGGGKTQYF.

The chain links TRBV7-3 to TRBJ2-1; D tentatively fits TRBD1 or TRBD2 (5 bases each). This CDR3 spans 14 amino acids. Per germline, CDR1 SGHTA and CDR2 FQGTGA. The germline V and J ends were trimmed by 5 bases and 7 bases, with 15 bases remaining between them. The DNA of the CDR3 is TGTGCCAGCAGCCGAATGGGGACGCAGAATGAGCAGTTCTTC. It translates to CASSRMGTQNEQFF.

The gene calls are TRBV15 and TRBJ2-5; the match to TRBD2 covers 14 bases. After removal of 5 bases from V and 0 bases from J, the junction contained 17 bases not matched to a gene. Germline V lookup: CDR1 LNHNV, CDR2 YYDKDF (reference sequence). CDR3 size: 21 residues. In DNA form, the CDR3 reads TGTGCCACCAGCGGAAAGGGGACTAGCGGGAGACAAGTACTGTACCAAGAGACCCAGTACTTC. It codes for CATSGKGTSGRQVLYQETQYF.

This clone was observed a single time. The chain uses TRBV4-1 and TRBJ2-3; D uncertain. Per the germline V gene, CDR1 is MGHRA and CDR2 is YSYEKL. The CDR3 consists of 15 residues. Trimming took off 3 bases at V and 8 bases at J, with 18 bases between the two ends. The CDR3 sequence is CASSQRTLPVGTQYF. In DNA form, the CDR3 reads TGCGCCAGCAGCCAGAGAACCCTTCCTGTGGGTACGCAGTATTTT.

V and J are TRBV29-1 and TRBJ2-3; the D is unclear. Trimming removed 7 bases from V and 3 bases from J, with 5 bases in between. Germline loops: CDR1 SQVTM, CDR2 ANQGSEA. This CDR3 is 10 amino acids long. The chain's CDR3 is CSALTDTQYF. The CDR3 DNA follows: TGCAGCGCCCTAACAGATACGCAGTATTTT.

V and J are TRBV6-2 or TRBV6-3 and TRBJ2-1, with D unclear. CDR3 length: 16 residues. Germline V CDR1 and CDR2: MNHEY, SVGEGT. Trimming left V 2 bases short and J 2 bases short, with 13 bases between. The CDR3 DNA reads TGTGCCAGCAGTTACCCCGAGAGCAATGCCTACAATGAGCAGTTCTTC. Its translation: CASSYPESNAYNEQFF.

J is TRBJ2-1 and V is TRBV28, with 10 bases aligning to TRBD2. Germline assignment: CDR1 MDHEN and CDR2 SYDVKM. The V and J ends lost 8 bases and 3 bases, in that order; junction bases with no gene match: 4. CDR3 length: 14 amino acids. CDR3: CASLLAGDYNEQFF. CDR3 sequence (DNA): TGTGCCAGCTTGCTAGCGGGAGACTACAATGAGCAGTTCTTC.

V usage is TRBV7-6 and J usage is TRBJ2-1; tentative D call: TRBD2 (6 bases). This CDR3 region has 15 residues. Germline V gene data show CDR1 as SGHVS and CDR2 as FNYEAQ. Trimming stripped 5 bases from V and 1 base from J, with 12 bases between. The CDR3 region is CASSPVTSSYNEQFF. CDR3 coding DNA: TGTGCCAGCAGCCCGGTGACTAGTTCCTACAATGAGCAGTTCTTC.

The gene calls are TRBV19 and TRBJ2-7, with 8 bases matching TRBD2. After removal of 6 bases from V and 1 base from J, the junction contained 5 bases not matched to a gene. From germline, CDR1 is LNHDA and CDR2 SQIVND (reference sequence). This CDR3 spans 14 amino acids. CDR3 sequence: CASSRGRTSYEQYF. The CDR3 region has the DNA TGTGCCAGTAGCCGCGGGAGGACTTCCTACGAGCAGTACTTC.

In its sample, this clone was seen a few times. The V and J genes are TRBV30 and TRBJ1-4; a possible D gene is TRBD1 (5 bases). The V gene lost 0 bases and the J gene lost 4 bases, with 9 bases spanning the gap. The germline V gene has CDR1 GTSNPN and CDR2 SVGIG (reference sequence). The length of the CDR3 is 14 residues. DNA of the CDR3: TGTGCCTGGAGTGTACAGGAGGGTAATGAAAAACTGTTTTTT. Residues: CAWSVQEGNEKLFF.

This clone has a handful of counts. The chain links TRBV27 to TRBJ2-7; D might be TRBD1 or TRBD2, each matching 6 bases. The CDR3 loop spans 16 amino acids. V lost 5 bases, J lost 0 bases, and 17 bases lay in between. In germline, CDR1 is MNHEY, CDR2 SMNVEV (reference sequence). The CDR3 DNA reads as TGTGCCAGCAGTGCGGGGCGAGGACAGATCTCCTACGAGCAGTACTTC. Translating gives CASSAGRGQISYEQYF.

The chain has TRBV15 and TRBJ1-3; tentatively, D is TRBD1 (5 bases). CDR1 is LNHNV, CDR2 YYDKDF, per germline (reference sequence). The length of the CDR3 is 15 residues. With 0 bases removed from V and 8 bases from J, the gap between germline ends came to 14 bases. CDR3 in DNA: TGTGCCACCAGCAGAGATGGGACCGTGAGAGACACCATATATTTT. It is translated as CATSRDGTVRDTIYF.

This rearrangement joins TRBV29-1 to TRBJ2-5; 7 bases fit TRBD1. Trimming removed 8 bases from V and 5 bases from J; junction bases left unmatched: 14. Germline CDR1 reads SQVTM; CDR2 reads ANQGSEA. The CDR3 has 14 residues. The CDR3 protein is CSSKGASGGETQYF. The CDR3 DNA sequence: TGCAGCTCCAAGGGGGCCAGCGGTGGGGAGACCCAGTACTTC.

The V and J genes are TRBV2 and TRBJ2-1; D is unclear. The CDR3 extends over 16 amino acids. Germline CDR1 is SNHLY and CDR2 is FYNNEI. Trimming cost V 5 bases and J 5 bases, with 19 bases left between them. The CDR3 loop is CASSRLVAFSHNEQFF. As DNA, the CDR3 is TGTGCCAGCAGTCGGCTAGTTGCTTTTTCACACAATGAGCAGTTCTTC. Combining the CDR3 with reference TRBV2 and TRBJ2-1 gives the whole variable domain EPEVTQTPSHQVTQMGQEVILRCVPISNHLYFYWYRQILGQKVEFLVSFYNNEISEKSEIFDDQFSVERPDGSNFTLKIRSTKLEDSAMYFCASSRLVAFSHNEQFFGPGTRLTVL.

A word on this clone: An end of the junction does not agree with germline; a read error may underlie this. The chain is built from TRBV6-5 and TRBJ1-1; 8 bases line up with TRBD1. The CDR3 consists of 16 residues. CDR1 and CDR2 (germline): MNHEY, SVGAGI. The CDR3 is CASRYYGQGRNTEAFF. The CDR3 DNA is TGTGCCAGCAGATACTACGGACAGGGAAGGAACACTGAAGCTTTCTTT.

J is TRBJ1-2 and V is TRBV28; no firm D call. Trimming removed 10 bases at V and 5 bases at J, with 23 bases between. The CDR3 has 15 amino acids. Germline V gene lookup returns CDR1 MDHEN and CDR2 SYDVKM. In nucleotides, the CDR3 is TGTGCCACGGATCACGCGGGCTTAGTACAGTATGGCTACACCTTC. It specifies CATDHAGLVQYGYTF.

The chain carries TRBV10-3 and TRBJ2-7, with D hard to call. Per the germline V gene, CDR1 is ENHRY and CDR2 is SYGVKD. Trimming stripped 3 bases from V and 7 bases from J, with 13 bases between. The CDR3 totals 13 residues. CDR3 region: CAISDFEPKEQYF. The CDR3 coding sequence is TGTGCCATCAGTGATTTCGAACCCAAAGAGCAGTACTTC.

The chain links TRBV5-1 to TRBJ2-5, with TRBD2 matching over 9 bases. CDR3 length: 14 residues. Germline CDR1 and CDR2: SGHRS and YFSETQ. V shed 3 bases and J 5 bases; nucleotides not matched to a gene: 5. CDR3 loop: CASSSGTSGETQYF. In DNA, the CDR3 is TGCGCCAGCAGCTCCGGAACTAGCGGGGAGACCCAGTACTTC.

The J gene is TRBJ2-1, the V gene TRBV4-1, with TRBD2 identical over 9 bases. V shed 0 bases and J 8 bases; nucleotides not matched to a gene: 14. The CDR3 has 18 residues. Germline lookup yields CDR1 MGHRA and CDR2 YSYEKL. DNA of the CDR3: TGCGCCAGCAGCCAAGATCTGGCTAGCGGGGCTCTTCGTGATGAGCAGTTCTTC. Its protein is CASSQDLASGALRDEQFF.

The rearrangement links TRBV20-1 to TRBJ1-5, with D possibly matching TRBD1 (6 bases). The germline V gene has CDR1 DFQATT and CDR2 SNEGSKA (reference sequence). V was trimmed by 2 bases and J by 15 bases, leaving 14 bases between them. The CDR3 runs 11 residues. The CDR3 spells CSARHSGVLHF. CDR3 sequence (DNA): TGCAGTGCTAGACACTCAGGGGTTCTGCATTTT.

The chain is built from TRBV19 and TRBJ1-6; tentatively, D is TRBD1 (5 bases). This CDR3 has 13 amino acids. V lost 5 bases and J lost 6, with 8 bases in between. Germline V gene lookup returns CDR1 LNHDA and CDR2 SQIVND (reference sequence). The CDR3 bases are TGTGCCAGTAGTGACAGAGCTAATTCACCCCTCCACTTT. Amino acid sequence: CASSDRANSPLHF.

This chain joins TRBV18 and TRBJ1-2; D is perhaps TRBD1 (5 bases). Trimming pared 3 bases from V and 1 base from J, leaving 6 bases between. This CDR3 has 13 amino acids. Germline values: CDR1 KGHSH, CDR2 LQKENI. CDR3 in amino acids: CASSPDSNYGYTF. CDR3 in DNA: TGTGCCAGCTCACCCGACAGTAACTATGGCTACACCTTC. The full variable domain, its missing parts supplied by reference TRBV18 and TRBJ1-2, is NAGVMQNPRHLVRRRGQEARLRCSPMKGHSHVYWYRQLPEEGLKFMVYLQKENIIDESGMPKERFSAEFPKEGPSILRIQQVVRGDSAAYFCASSPDSNYGYTFGSGTRLTVV.

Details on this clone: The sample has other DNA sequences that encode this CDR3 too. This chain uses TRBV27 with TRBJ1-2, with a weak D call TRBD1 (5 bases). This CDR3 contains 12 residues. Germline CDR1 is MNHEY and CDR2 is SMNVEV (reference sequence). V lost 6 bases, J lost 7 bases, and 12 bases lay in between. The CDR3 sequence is CASRGDGGGYTF. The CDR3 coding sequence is TGTGCCAGCAGGGGGGACGGGGGTGGCTACACCTTC.

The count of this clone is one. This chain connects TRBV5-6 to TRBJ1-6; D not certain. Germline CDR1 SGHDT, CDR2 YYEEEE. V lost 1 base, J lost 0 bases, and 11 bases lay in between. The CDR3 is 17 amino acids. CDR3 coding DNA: TGTGCCAGCAGCTTGACGGAGGTTAGCTCCTATAATTCACCCCTCCACTTT. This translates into CASSLTEVSSYNSPLHF.

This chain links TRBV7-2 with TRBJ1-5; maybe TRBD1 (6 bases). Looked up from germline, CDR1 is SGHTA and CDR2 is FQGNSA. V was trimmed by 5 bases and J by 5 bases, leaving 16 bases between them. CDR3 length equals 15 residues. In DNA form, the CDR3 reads TGTGCCAGCAGCGAACAGGGCAGGCCCGATCAGCCCCAGCATTTT. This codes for CASSEQGRPDQPQHF.

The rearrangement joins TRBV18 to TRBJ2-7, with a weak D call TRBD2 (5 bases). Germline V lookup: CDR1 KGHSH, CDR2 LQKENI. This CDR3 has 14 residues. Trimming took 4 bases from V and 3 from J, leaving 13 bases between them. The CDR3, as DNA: TGTGCCAGCTCACGGAGCGGACCAGGCTACGAGCAGTACTTC. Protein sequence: CASSRSGPGYEQYF.

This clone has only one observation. CDR3 DNA sequence: TGTGCAAGTCGCTTAGAGTGGGACTCCGGATCGGGCGAGCAGTACTTC. Amino acid sequence: CASRLEWDSGSGEQYF. The chain recombines TRBV12-2 with TRBJ2-7; TRBD2, the table's D call, was not compared with the DNA. TRBV12-2 is given as a pseudogene. This CDR3 contains 16 residues.

The CDR3 DNA reads TGTGCCACCAGTGATTTGAAGGGGGCAAGCAATCAGCCCCAGCATTTT. It is translated as CATSDLKGASNQPQHF. The V call is TRBV24-1, the J call TRBJ1-5; 7 bases match TRBD1. CDR3 size: 16 residues. J lost 1 base, V lost 0 bases, and 2 bases had no gene match. Germline V gene sequence: CDR1 KGHDR, CDR2 SFDVKD.

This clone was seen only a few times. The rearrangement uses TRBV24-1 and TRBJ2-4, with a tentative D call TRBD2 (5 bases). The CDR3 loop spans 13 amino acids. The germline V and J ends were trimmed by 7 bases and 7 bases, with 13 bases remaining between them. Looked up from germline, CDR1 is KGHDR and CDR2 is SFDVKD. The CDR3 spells CATSPAGTNIQYF. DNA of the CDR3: TGTGCCACCAGCCCGGCGGGTACGAACATTCAGTACTTC.

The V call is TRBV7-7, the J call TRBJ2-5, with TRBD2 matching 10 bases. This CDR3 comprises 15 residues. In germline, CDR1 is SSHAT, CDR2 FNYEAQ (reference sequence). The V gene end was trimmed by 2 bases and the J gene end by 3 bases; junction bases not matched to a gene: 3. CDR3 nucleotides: TGTGCCAGCAGCTTACTTGGACTAGCGGAAGAGACCCAGTACTTC. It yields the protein CASSLLGLAEETQYF.